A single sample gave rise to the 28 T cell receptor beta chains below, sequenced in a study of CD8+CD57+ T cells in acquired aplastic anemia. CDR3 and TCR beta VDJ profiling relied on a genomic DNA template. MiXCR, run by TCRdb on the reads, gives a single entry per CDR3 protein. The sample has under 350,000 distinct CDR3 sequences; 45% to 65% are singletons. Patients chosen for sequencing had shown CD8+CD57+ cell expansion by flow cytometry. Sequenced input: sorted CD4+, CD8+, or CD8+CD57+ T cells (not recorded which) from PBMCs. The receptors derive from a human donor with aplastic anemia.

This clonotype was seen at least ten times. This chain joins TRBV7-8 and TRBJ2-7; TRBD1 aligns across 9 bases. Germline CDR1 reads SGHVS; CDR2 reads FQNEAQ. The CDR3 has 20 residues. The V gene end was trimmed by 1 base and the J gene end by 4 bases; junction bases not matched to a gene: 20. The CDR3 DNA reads TGTGCCAGCAGCTTAGGGGCTTCCTGGGGACAGGGAGTAAGTCGGTACGAGCAGTACTTC. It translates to CASSLGASWGQGVSRYEQYF. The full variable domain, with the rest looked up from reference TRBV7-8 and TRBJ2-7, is GAGVSQSPRYKVAKRGQDVALRCDPISGHVSLFWYQQALGQGPEFLTYFQNEAQLDKSGLPSDRFFAERPEGSVSTLKIQRTQQEDSAVYLCASSLGASWGQGVSRYEQYFGPGTRLTVT.

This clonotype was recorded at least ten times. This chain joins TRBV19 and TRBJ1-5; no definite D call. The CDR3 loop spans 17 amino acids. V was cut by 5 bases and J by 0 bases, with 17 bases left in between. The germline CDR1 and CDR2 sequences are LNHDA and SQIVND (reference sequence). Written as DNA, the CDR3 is TGTGCCAGTAGTGCCCGACACGGTTGGAATAGCAATCAGCCCCAGCATTTT. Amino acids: CASSARHGWNSNQPQHF.

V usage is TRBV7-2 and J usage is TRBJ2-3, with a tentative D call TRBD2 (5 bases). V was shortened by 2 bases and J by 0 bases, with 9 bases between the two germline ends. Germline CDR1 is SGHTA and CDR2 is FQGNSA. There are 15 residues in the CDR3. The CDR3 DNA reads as TGTGCCAGCAGCTTAATGAGCGGTAGCACAGATACGCAGTATTTT. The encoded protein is CASSLMSGSTDTQYF. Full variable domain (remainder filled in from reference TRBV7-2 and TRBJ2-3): GAGVSQSPSNKVTEKGKDVELRCDPISGHTALYWYRQSLGQGLEFLIYFQGNSAPDKSGLPSDRFSAERTGGSVSTLTIQRTQQEDSAVYLCASSLMSGSTDTQYFGPGTRLTVL.

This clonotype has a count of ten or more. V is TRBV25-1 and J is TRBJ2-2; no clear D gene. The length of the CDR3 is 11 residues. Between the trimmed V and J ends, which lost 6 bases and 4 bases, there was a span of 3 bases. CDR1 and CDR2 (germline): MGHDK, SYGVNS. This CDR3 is CASRGTGELFF. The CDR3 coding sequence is TGTGCCAGCAGGGGCACCGGGGAGCTGTTTTTT.

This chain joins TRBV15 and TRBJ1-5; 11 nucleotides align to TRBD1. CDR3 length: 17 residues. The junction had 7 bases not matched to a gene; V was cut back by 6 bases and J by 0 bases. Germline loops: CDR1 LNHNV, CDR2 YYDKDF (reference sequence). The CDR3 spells CATRPGQGGDSNQPQHF. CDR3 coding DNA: TGTGCCACCAGACCGGGACAGGGGGGGGATAGCAATCAGCCCCAGCATTTT. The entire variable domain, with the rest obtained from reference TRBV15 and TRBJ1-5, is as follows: DAMVIQNPRYQVTQFGKPVTLSCSQTLNHNVMYWYQQKSSQAPKLLFHYYDKDFNNEADTPDNFQSRRPNTSFCFLDIRSPGLGDTAMYLCATRPGQGGDSNQPQHFGDGTRLSIL.

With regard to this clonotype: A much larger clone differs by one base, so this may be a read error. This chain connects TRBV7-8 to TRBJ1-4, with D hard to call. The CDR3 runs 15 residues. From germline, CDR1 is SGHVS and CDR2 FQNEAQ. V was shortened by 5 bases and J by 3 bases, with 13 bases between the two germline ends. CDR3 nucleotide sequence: TGTGCCAGCAGCCCTCGGGCTCAACCTAATGAAAAACTGTTTTTT. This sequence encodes CASSPRAQPNEKLFF.

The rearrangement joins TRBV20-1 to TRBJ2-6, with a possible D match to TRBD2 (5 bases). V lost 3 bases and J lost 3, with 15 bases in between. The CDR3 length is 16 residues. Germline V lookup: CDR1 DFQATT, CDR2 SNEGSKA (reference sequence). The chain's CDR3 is CSASERGLIGANVLTF. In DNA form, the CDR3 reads TGCAGTGCTAGTGAACGAGGGTTGATTGGGGCCAACGTCCTGACTTTC.

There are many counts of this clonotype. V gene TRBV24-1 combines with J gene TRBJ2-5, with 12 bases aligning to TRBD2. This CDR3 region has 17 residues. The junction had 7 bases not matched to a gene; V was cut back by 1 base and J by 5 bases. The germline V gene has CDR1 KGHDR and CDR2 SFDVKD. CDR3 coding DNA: TGTGCCACCAGTGATTTTGGGCTAGCGGGAGGGAAGGAGACCCAGTACTTC. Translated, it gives CATSDFGLAGGKETQYF.

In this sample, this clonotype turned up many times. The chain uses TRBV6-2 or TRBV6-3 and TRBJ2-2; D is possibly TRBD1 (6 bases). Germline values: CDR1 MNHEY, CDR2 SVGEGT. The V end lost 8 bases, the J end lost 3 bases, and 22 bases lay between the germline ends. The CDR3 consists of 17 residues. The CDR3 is CASYLKTGPLHTGELFF. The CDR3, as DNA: TGTGCCAGCTACCTAAAAACAGGGCCCCTTCACACCGGGGAGCTGTTTTTT.

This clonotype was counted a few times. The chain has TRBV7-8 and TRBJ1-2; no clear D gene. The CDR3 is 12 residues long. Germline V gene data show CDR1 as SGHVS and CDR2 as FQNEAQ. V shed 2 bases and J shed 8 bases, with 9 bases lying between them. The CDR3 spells CASSLSGKGYTF. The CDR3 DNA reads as TGTGCCAGCAGCTTATCCGGGAAAGGCTACACCTTC.

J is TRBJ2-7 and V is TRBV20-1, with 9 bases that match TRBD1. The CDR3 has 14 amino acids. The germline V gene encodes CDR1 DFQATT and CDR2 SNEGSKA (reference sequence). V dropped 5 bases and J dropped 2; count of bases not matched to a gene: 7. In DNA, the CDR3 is TGCAGTGCTCCAGACAGGGGGACCCCCTACGAGCAGTACTTC. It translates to CSAPDRGTPYEQYF.

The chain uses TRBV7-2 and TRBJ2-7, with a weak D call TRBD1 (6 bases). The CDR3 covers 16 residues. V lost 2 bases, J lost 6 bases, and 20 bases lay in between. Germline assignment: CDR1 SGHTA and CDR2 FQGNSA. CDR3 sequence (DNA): TGTGCCAGCAGCTTATCAGGGGCGTACCAGAGAGTCGAGCAGTACTTC. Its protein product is CASSLSGAYQRVEQYF.

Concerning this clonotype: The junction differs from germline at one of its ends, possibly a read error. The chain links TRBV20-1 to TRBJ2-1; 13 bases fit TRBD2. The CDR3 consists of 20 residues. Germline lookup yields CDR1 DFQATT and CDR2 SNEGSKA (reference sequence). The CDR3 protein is CSARDQFGTSGTSSYKEQFF. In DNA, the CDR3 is TGCAGTGCTAGAGATCAGTTCGGGACTAGCGGGACGAGCTCCTACAAAGAGCAGTTCTTC.

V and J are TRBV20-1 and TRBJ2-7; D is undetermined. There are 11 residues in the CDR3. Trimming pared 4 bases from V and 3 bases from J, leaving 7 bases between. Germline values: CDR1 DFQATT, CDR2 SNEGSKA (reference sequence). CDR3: CSAMLNYEQYF. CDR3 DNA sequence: TGCAGTGCTATGTTGAACTACGAGCAGTACTTC.

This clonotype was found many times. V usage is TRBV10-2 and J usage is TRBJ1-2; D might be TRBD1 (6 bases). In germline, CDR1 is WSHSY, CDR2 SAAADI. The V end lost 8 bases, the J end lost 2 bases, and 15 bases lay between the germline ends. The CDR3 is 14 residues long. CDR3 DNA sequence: TGCGCCAGCCGGGGACAACAGCTAAACTATGGCTACACCTTC. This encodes CASRGQQLNYGYTF.

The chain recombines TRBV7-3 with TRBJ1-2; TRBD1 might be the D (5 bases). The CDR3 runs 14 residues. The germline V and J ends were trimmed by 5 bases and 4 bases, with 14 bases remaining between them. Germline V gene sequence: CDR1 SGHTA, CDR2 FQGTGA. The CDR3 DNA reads TGTGCCAGCAGCCCCACGACAGCGATCTATGGCTACACCTTC. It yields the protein CASSPTTAIYGYTF.

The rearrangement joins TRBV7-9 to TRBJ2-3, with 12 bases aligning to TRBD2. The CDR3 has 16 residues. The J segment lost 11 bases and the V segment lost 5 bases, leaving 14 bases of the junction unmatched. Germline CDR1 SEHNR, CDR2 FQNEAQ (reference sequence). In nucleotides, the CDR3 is TGTGCCAGCAGCACCCGACTAGCGGGAGCCTACAATGAGCAGTATTTT. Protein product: CASSTRLAGAYNEQYF.

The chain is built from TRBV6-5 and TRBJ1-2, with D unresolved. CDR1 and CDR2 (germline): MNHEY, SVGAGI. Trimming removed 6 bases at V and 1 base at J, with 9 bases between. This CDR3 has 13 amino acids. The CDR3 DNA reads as TGTGCCAGCAGGAGAAAAGATAACTATGGCTACACCTTC. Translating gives CASRRKDNYGYTF.

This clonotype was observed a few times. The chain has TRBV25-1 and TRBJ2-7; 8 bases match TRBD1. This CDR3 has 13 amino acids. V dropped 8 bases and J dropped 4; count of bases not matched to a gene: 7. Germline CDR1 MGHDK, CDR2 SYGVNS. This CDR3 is CASANRGSYEQYF. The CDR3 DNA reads TGTGCCAGCGCCAACAGGGGGTCTTACGAGCAGTACTTC.

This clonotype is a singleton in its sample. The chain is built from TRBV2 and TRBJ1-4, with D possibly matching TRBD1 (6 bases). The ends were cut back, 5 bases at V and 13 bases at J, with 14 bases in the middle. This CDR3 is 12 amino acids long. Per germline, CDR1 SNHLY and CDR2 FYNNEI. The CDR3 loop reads CASSSTGWRLFF. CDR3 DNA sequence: TGTGCCAGCAGTTCCACAGGGTGGCGACTGTTTTTT.

The CDR3 sequence is CASSIGIIETQHF. Here the CDR3 DNA reads TGTGCCAGTAGTATCGGTATCATAGAGACCCAGCATTTT. The genes are TRBV19 and TRBJ1-5, with D hard to call. The CDR3 totals 13 residues. Germline lookup yields CDR1 LNHDA and CDR2 SQIVND (reference sequence). The V end was cut by 3 bases, the J end by 11 bases, with 14 bases between. Looking up the rest from reference TRBV19 and TRBJ1-5 gives the full variable domain: DGGITQSPKYLFRKEGQNVTLSCEQNLNHDAMYWYRQDPGQGLRLIYYSQIVNDFQKGDIAEGYSVSREKKESFPLTVTSAQKNPTAFYLCASSIGIIETQHFGDGTRLSIL.

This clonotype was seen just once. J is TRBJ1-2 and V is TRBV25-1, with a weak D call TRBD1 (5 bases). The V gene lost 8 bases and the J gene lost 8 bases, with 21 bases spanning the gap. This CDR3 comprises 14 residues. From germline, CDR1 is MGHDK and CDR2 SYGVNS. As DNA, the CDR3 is TGTGCCAGCTCCCCGTTAGAGCAATGGGGGGGCTACACCTTC. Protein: CASSPLEQWGGYTF.

In DNA form, the CDR3 reads TGTGCCAGCAGCTTTGTACGAGGAGATTCACCCCTCCACTTT. This translates into CASSFVRGDSPLHF. The chain carries TRBV7-9 and TRBJ1-6; D not certain. This CDR3 region has 14 residues. The germline CDR1 and CDR2 sequences are SEHNR and FQNEAQ (reference sequence). Trimming shortened V by 3 bases and J by 8 bases, and 11 bases separated the two germline ends.

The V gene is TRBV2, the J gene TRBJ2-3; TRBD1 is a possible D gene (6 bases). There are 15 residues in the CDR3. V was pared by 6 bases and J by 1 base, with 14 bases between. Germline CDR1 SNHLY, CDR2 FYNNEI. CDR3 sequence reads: CASRGQGLGTDTQYF. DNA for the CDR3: TGTGCCAGCAGGGGGCAGGGGCTAGGCACAGATACGCAGTATTTT.

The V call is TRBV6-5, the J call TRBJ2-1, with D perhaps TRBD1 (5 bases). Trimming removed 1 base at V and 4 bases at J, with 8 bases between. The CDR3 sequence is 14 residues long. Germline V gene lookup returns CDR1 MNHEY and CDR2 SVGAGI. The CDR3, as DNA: TGTGCCAGCAGTTACTGGGGCCCTTACAATGAGCAGTTCTTC. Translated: CASSYWGPYNEQFF.

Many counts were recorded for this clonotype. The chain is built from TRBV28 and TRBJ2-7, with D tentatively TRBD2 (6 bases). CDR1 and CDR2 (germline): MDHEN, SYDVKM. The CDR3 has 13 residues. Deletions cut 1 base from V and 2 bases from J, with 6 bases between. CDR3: CASSLSGAYEQYF. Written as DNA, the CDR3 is TGTGCCAGCAGTTTATCGGGGGCCTACGAGCAGTACTTC.

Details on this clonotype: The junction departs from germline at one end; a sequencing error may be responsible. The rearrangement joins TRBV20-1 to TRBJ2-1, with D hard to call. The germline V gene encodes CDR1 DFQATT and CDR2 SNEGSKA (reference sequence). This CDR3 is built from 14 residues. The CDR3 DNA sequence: TGCGGTGCTGGACCTGCTGGCTCCTACAATGAGCAGTTCTTC. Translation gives CGAGPAGSYNEQFF.

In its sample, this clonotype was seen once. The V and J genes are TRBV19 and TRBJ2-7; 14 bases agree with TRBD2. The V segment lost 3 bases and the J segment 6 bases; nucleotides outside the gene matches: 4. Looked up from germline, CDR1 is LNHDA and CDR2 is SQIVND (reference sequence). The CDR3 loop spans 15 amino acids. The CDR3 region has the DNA TGTGCCAGTAGTATTGTCGGACTAGCGGGAGGCGAGCAGTACTTC. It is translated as CASSIVGLAGGEQYF.